The T cell receptor (beta chain) under discussion was sequenced for a study of radiation and T cells in renal cell carcinoma. Time point: blood 2 weeks post-SBRT. Specified treatment: 15 Gy SBRT to primary tumor, nephrectomy 4 weeks later. Method: immunoSEQ multiplex PCR; TCRdb's copy keeps in-frame clones and lacks some. Found here are 120,000 or so clones, roughly four fifths of them singletons; the top ten hold under 2.5%. With regard to this clone: Its antigen is not known.

Study observations and caveats: Baseline intratumoral clonotype presence is unknown without pretreatment biopsies. In blood, top tumor clones expanded by 2 weeks, shrinking by 4.

The CDR3 runs 14 residues. V was pared by 2 bases and J by 0 bases, with 6 bases between. Germline loops: CDR1 SGHTA, CDR2 FQGTGA. Material: blood, obtained from a patient whose treatment included radiotherapy and nephrectomy. The genes are TRBV7-3 and TRBJ2-3, with no clear D. The TCR was taken from a woman in her sixties with renal cell carcinoma. CDR3 in amino acids: CASSLQYSTDTQYF. The CDR3 bases are TGTGCCAGCAGCTTACAATATAGCACAGATACGCAGTATTTT.